This entry lists 27 T cell receptor beta chains sequenced from one sample in a study of T cell clones after liver transplantation. The data were produced by immunoSEQ multiplex PCR, yet TCRdb's version contains in-frame clones alone and is incomplete. The table lists approximately 70,000 clones, roughly 84% of them singletons. The source was CD4+ T cells from blood, collected 48 months after liver transplant. The receptors come from a human patient who received a liver transplant. Some T cells may arise from the graft donor.

The chain is built from TRBV7-2 and TRBJ2-5, with no clear D. The V end was cut by 2 bases, the J end by 10 bases, with 11 bases between. Germline lookup yields CDR1 SGHTA and CDR2 FQGNSA. The CDR3 totals 12 residues. The CDR3 DNA sequence: TGTGCCAGCAGCTTACTAGATGGTGGCCAGTACTTC. It encodes CASSLLDGGQYF.

The chain carries TRBV5-1 and TRBJ2-3; possible D gene TRBD2, 5 bases. CDR3 length: 16 amino acids. Germline V gene sequence: CDR1 SGHRS, CDR2 YFSETQ. Trimming took 4 bases from V and 2 from J, leaving 17 bases between them. The CDR3 DNA reads as TGCGCCAGCAGCCCCGGACTCACTAGTATCACAGATACGCAGTATTTT. It encodes CASSPGLTSITDTQYF.

This sequence joins TRBV19 and TRBJ2-3, with 7 bases aligning to TRBD2. Germline CDR1 reads LNHDA; CDR2 reads SQIVND (reference sequence). Germline trimming cut 6 bases from V and 5 bases from J; bases unmatched to any gene: 8. This CDR3 spans 14 amino acids. CDR3 sequence (DNA): TGTGCCAGTAGAGAAGGACTAGGGATAGATACGCAGTATTTT. It codes for CASREGLGIDTQYF.

This rearrangement joins TRBV2 to TRBJ2-7, with D possibly TRBD1 on 5 matching bases. The V end lost 4 bases, the J end lost 4 bases, and 8 bases lay between the germline ends. There are 12 residues in the CDR3. CDR1 is SNHLY, CDR2 FYNNEI, per germline. The CDR3: CASSASGYEQYF. The CDR3 nucleotides read TGTGCCAGCAGTGCGTCAGGGTACGAGCAGTACTTC.

V is TRBV5-1 and J is TRBJ1-2, with D unresolved. From germline, CDR1 is SGHRS and CDR2 YFSETQ. The CDR3 runs to 13 residues. V lost 4 bases and J lost 2, with 9 bases in between. The CDR3 DNA sequence: TGCGCCAGCAGCCCGGACGGAAACTATGGCTACACCTTC. Amino acids: CASSPDGNYGYTF.

This rearrangement joins TRBV7-9 to TRBJ1-4, with no clear D. Germline V gene sequence: CDR1 SEHNR, CDR2 FQNEAQ (reference sequence). V lost 5 bases to trimming and J lost 8 bases, with 18 bases between them. The length of the CDR3 is 15 residues. CDR3 amino acids: CASSPGGSRTEKLFF. The CDR3 coding sequence is TGTGCCAGCAGCCCGGGCGGCAGCAGGACCGAAAAACTGTTTTTT.

This rearrangement joins TRBV7-9 to TRBJ2-3; D is tentatively TRBD1 or TRBD2 (5 bases each). Germline V gene sequence: CDR1 SEHNR, CDR2 FQNEAQ (reference sequence). Trimming left V 2 bases short and J 6 bases short, with 21 bases between. The CDR3 is made up of 17 amino acids. CDR3 DNA: TGTGCCAGCAGCTTAAAGTTTGCGACTCAGGGCGGGGATACGCAGTATTTT. Translated, it gives CASSLKFATQGGDTQYF.

Sample share makes this clone medium-sized (0.01 to 0.1%). This chain links TRBV28 with TRBJ2-5; D is possibly TRBD1 (5 bases). Trimming removed 5 bases at V and 3 bases at J, with 7 bases between. CDR3 length equals 12 residues. Germline CDR1 is MDHEN and CDR2 is SYDVKM. CDR3 loop: CASSAGKETQYF. Here the CDR3 DNA reads TGTGCCAGCAGTGCAGGGAAAGAGACCCAGTACTTC. Supplemented by reference TRBV28 and TRBJ2-5, the full variable domain reads DVKVTQSSRYLVKRTGEKVFLECVQDMDHENMFWYRQDPGLGLRLIYFSYDVKMKEKGDIPEGYSVSREKKERFSLILESASTNQTSMYLCASSAGKETQYFGPGTRLLVL.

V and J are TRBV7-2 and TRBJ2-5, with D unclear. Germline CDR1 is SGHTA and CDR2 is FQGNSA. This CDR3 contains 14 residues. Between the trimmed V and J ends, which lost 0 bases and 2 bases, there was a span of 7 bases. The CDR3: CASSLATFQETQYF. The CDR3 nucleotides are TGTGCCAGCAGCTTAGCGACTTTTCAAGAGACCCAGTACTTC.

V gene TRBV30 combines with J gene TRBJ1-5; D remains ambiguous. The CDR3 is 14 residues long. Germline assignment: CDR1 GTSNPN and CDR2 SVGIG (reference sequence). V lost 1 base to trimming and J lost 2 bases, with 9 bases between them. The CDR3 protein is CAWSEGFRNQPQHF. For the CDR3, the DNA is TGTGCCTGGAGTGAGGGTTTTCGCAATCAGCCCCAGCATTTT.

The rearrangement uses TRBV4-2 and TRBJ2-4; D gene unclear. With 0 bases removed from V and 13 bases from J, the gap between germline ends came to 10 bases. Germline V lookup: CDR1 LGHNA, CDR2 YNFKEQ. This CDR3 has 12 amino acids. CDR3 sequence: CASSQEGAIQYF. The CDR3 region has the DNA TGTGCCAGCAGCCAAGAAGGAGCAATACAGTACTTC.

The rearrangement joins TRBV25-1 to TRBJ2-7, with D possibly being TRBD2 (6 bases). This CDR3 contains 13 residues. Trimming took off 4 bases at V and 3 bases at J, with 10 bases between the two ends. Germline values: CDR1 MGHDK, CDR2 SYGVNS. The CDR3 protein is CASSGGEYYEQYF. The CDR3 DNA sequence: TGTGCCAGCAGTGGCGGGGAATACTACGAGCAGTACTTC.

This clone was observed a few times. The chain combines TRBV6-5 with TRBJ2-7; D ambiguous. This CDR3 spans 14 amino acids. Trimming took off 5 bases at V and 3 bases at J, with 14 bases between the two ends. Germline V gene sequence: CDR1 MNHEY, CDR2 SVGAGI. The CDR3 reads CASSPLAWGYEQYF. The DNA for the CDR3 is TGTGCCAGCAGTCCCCTCGCCTGGGGCTACGAGCAGTACTTC.

The chain combines TRBV4-3 with TRBJ2-7; 8 nucleotides line up with TRBD2. Per the germline V gene, CDR1 is LGHNA and CDR2 is YSLEER. J lost 7 bases, V lost 0 bases, and 8 bases had no gene match. This CDR3 region has 15 residues. Here the CDR3 DNA reads TGCGCCAGCAGCCAAGAGGTCCTAGCGGGCCGAGAGCAGTACTTC. This translates into CASSQEVLAGREQYF.

The chain is built from TRBV7-2 and TRBJ1-3; possible D gene TRBD1, 6 bases. V gave up 5 bases and J gave up 0 bases, with 8 bases separating them. Germline V lookup: CDR1 SGHTA, CDR2 FQGNSA. The CDR3 contains 14 residues. The CDR3 protein is CASSKQGSGNTIYF. CDR3 sequence (DNA): TGTGCCAGCAGCAAACAGGGCTCTGGAAACACCATATATTTT.

The J gene is TRBJ2-7, the V gene TRBV7-8; D is ambiguous. This CDR3 has 15 residues. Per germline, CDR1 SGHVS and CDR2 FQNEAQ. V was trimmed by 4 bases and J by 2 bases, leaving 15 bases between them. The CDR3, as DNA: TGTGCCAGCAGCTACACCGTTTCAGGAGCCTACGAGCAGTACTTC. Its protein is CASSYTVSGAYEQYF.

The V and J genes are TRBV4-2 and TRBJ2-2; D gene uncertain. Trimming stripped 3 bases from V and 6 bases from J, with 11 bases between. Germline V gene sequence: CDR1 LGHNA, CDR2 YNFKEQ. The CDR3 is made up of 14 amino acids. The CDR3 reads CASSHETRAGELFF. The CDR3 bases are TGTGCCAGCAGCCACGAGACTCGGGCCGGGGAGCTGTTTTTT.

V usage is TRBV5-1 and J usage is TRBJ1-5; possible D gene TRBD1, 6 bases. CDR1 and CDR2 from the germline V gene are SGHRS and YFSETQ. V lost 0 bases and J lost 4, with 8 bases in between. This CDR3 is built from 14 residues. CDR3 protein: CASSLDRENQPQHF. In DNA form, the CDR3 reads TGCGCCAGCAGCTTGGACAGGGAGAATCAGCCCCAGCATTTT.

The J gene is TRBJ1-5, the V gene TRBV19, with D tentatively TRBD1 (6 bases). CDR3 length: 14 amino acids. The germline gives CDR1 LNHDA, CDR2 SQIVND (reference sequence). V was pared by 3 bases and J by 4 bases, with 10 bases between. The CDR3 region has the DNA TGTGCCAGTAGTATCGACAGGAAAAATCAGCCCCAGCATTTT. The encoded protein is CASSIDRKNQPQHF.

The chain links TRBV5-1 to TRBJ2-2; D ambiguous. Per the germline V gene, CDR1 is SGHRS and CDR2 is YFSETQ. This CDR3 comprises 15 residues. V lost 5 bases, J lost 6 bases, and 17 bases lay in between. The CDR3 nucleotides are TGCGCCAGCAGTCAAGGACCCGCCCAGGCCGGGGAGCTGTTTTTT. Translated, it gives CASSQGPAQAGELFF.

The chain joins TRBV9 to TRBJ2-3; TRBD2 aligns across 10 bases. The CDR3 has 16 amino acids. CDR1 is SGDLS and CDR2 is YYNGEE in the germline V gene. The trim removed 2 bases at V and 1 base at J, leaving 4 bases unmatched. CDR3 coding DNA: TGTGCCAGCAGCGTGAGCGGGAGGGAAGGCACAGATACGCAGTATTTT. Encoded protein: CASSVSGREGTDTQYF.

The V and J genes are TRBV27 and TRBJ1-1; D may be TRBD1 (5 bases). V lost 4 bases and J 6 bases, leaving 9 bases between the germline ends. This CDR3 region has 12 residues. CDR1 and CDR2 from the germline V gene are MNHEY and SMNVEV (reference sequence). CDR3 amino acids: CASSSAGAEAFF. CDR3 in DNA: TGTGCCAGCAGTTCCGCGGGGGCTGAAGCTTTCTTT.

The rearrangement links TRBV2 to TRBJ1-6, with D perhaps matching TRBD1 (5 bases). The germline V gene has CDR1 SNHLY and CDR2 FYNNEI. V gave up 7 bases and J gave up 6 bases, with 13 bases separating them. The CDR3 is 14 residues long. The CDR3 reads CASIGGTFNSPLHF. For the CDR3, the DNA is TGTGCCAGCATCGGGGGGACGTTTAATTCACCCCTCCACTTT.

The chain links TRBV5-6 to TRBJ2-3; 8 bases map to TRBD1. The J segment lost 4 bases and the V segment lost 3 bases, leaving 4 bases of the junction unmatched. CDR3 length equals 14 residues. In germline, CDR1 is SGHDT, CDR2 YYEEEE. CDR3 coding DNA: TGTGCCAGCAGCTCCGGACAGGGAGCAGATACGCAGTATTTT. This sequence encodes CASSSGQGADTQYF.

This sequence joins TRBV11-2 and TRBJ2-1; D not certain. V was cut by 5 bases and J by 5 bases, with 7 bases left in between. Germline V gene lookup returns CDR1 SGHAT and CDR2 FQNNGV. The CDR3 covers 12 residues. The CDR3 DNA sequence: TGTGCCAGCAGCCCGGTGAACAATGAGCAGTTCTTC. Translated, it gives CASSPVNNEQFF.

In regard to this clone: At the DNA level, this CDR3 is encoded by other sequences in the same sample as well. The genes are TRBV20-1 and TRBJ2-3; D remains ambiguous. V was trimmed by 2 bases and J by 6 bases, leaving 3 bases between them. CDR3 length equals 10 residues. CDR1 DFQATT and CDR2 SNEGSKA come from the germline V gene (reference sequence). The CDR3 spells CSARRDTQYF. CDR3 sequence (DNA): TGCAGTGCTAGAAGGGATACGCAGTATTTT.

On this clone itself: Other DNA sequences in this sample translate to the same CDR3. V usage is TRBV5-4 and J usage is TRBJ1-2; no definite D call. This CDR3 is built from 12 residues. CDR1 and CDR2 from the germline V gene are SGHNT and YYREEE (reference sequence). V lost 0 bases to trimming and J lost 4 bases, with 4 bases between them. CDR3 loop: CASSLDRYGYTF. In DNA form, the CDR3 reads TGTGCCAGCAGCTTGGACCGCTATGGCTACACCTTC.